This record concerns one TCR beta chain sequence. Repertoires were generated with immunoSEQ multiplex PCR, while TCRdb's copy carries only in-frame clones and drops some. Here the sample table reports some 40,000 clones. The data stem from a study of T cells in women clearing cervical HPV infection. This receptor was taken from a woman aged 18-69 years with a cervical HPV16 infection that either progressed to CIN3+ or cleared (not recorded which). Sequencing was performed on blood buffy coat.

The sequenced part of the CDR3 DNA is TGCGCCAGCAGCTCCCAACCACAGACTAGCGGGAGTATCCAGACC. Translated, it gives CASSSQPQTSGSIQT. The full CDR3 is CASSSQPQTSGSIQTQYF. V and J are TRBV5-1 and TRBJ2-5; 12 nucleotides match TRBD2. The read falls 3 residues short of the CDR3 end, and the missing part is taken from the germline J gene. The V gene's germline CDR1 is SGHRS and CDR2 YFSETQ. The CDR3 has 18 residues. J lost 6 bases, V lost 3 bases, and 15 bases had no gene match.